This TCR beta chain was recorded in a study of PD-1 blockade in classical Hodgkin lymphoma. There was relapse after autologous stem cell transplantation in every patient, and there was variation in brentuximab vedotin exposure. Responses achieved at best were complete response, partial response or progressive disease. Whole-study findings and limits: Possibly reflecting disease activity or prior therapy, repertoire differences have causes that remain undefined.

V was trimmed by 5 bases and J by 3 bases, leaving 7 bases between them. The CDR3 covers 12 residues. Germline lookup yields CDR1 MDHEN and CDR2 SYDVKM. On this clone itself: No antigen is known for it.

TCRdb keeps only in-frame clones here, not all; method: immunoSEQ multiplex PCR. Found here are about 23,000 clones, approximately 78% of them singletons; the top ten hold 8% to 8.5%. V gene TRBV28 combines with J gene TRBJ1-2, with no clear D. The receptor's source is a human donor with classical Hodgkin lymphoma. Sample: peripheral blood mononuclear cells (PBMCs), taken before the second cycle of nivolumab. CDR3 in amino acids: CASSILDYGYTF. CDR3 bases: TGTGCCAGCAGTATTCTGGACTATGGCTACACCTTC.